The present T cell receptor beta chain was sequenced within a study of blood T cell repertoires in COVID-19. About the research overall: Material from acute and convalescent COVID-19 was sourced from the United States, Italy and Spain. From T cells, B-cell-depleted T cells, or PBMCs came the material, which was cDNA or gDNA.

The germline V gene has CDR1 LNHDA and CDR2 SQIVND (reference sequence). The junction had 5 bases not matched to a gene; V was cut back by 7 bases and J by 7 bases. This CDR3 region has 14 residues. In the original analysis: Estimation of nucleated cell counts was performed using reference gene primer amplification. Sequenced by immunoSEQ multiplex PCR; TCRdb stores in-frame clones only, minus some. That table is the source of V, J and clone size, and D and trimming were worked out from the DNA. Of 150,000 to 200,000 clones listed, 85% to 90% are singletons. The origin of this receptor is a human donor in a cohort sampled during active COVID-19. The sample consisted of peripheral blood. The V gene is TRBV19, the J gene TRBJ2-1; 12 positions match TRBD2. CDR3 coding DNA: TGTGCCAGTAAATTGACTAGCGGGAGAAATGAGCAGTTCTTC. Translated, it gives CASKLTSGRNEQFF.